The next 25 T cell receptor beta chains were all read from a single sample in a study of T cells in localized non-small cell lung cancer. The data were produced by immunoSEQ multiplex PCR, yet TCRdb's version contains in-frame clones alone and is incomplete. This table holds 100,000 to 150,000 clones, around 89% found once. The source was peripheral blood, collected before any cancer treatment. Source of these receptors: a female donor over 55 with stage I lung adenocarcinoma.

The chain has TRBV30 and TRBJ2-3; TRBD1 aligns across 7 bases. The CDR3 extends over 12 amino acids. The V segment lost 4 bases and the J segment 3 bases; nucleotides outside the gene matches: 1. Looked up from germline, CDR1 is GTSNPN and CDR2 is SVGIG (reference sequence). As DNA, the CDR3 is TGTGCCTGGAAGACAGGGACAGATACGCAGTATTTT. Translated, it gives CAWKTGTDTQYF.

The CDR3: CSVNRGSYEQYF. As DNA, the CDR3 is TGCAGCGTTAACAGGGGATCCTACGAGCAGTACTTC. The gene calls are TRBV29-1 and TRBJ2-7; 7 bases match TRBD1. In germline, CDR1 is SQVTM, CDR2 ANQGSEA. The CDR3 covers 12 residues. V lost 5 bases to trimming and J lost 1 base; unmatched junction nucleotides: 2.

This chain connects TRBV29-1 to TRBJ2-7; D is unresolved. The V gene lost 8 bases and the J gene lost 1 base, with 15 bases spanning the gap. The CDR3 consists of 13 residues. From germline, CDR1 is SQVTM and CDR2 ANQGSEA. This CDR3 is CSYRGPMSYEQYF. DNA for the CDR3: TGCAGCTACCGCGGACCAATGTCCTACGAGCAGTACTTC.

The chain employs TRBV10-3 and TRBJ1-2, with D possibly being TRBD1 (6 bases). CDR3 length: 17 amino acids. Germline-derived CDR1 and CDR2 are ENHRY and SYGVKD. V was cut by 6 bases and J by 4 bases, with 24 bases left in between. CDR3 in DNA: TGTGCCATCAGCCGACAGGAACGATCTAAAGAGGGCTATGGCTACACCTTC. The encoded protein is CAISRQERSKEGYGYTF.

CDR3 loop: CASSPGSQETQYF. CDR3 DNA sequence: TGCGCCAGCAGCCCAGGTAGCCAAGAGACCCAGTACTTC. The chain recombines TRBV5-1 with TRBJ2-5; D is unclear. CDR1 and CDR2 from the germline V gene are SGHRS and YFSETQ. The CDR3 sequence is 13 residues long. Deletions cut 4 bases from V and 1 base from J, with 8 bases between.

V and J are TRBV30 and TRBJ1-1; the D is unclear. With 4 bases removed from V and 1 base from J, the gap between germline ends came to 10 bases. This CDR3 region has 13 residues. The germline V gene has CDR1 GTSNPN and CDR2 SVGIG (reference sequence). The CDR3 bases are TGTGCCTGGATTTTTGCAACGAACACTGAAGCTTTCTTT. Its protein product is CAWIFATNTEAFF.

J is TRBJ2-7 and V is TRBV5-1; TRBD1 matches at 9 bases. Germline CDR1 is SGHRS and CDR2 is YFSETQ. The ends lost 0 bases at V and 5 bases at J; junction bases unmatched: 6. The CDR3 spans 15 residues. In DNA form, the CDR3 reads TGCGCCAGCAGCTTGGTATCAGGACAGGGGAACGAGCAGTACTTC. Its translation is CASSLVSGQGNEQYF.

This rearrangement joins TRBV2 to TRBJ2-3; D gene uncertain. Trimming took 4 bases from V and 0 from J, leaving 8 bases between them. This CDR3 has 14 residues. CDR1 and CDR2 (germline): SNHLY, FYNNEI. The CDR3 here is CASSGSDSTDTQYF. As DNA, the CDR3 is TGTGCCAGCAGTGGAAGCGATAGCACAGATACGCAGTATTTT.

J is TRBJ2-7 and V is TRBV5-1, with 15 bases aligning to TRBD2. CDR3 length: 14 amino acids. The germline CDR1 and CDR2 sequences are SGHRS and YFSETQ. V shed 4 bases and J 4 bases; nucleotides not matched to a gene: 0. The CDR3 bases are TGCGCCAGCAGCGGGACTAGCGGGAGGTACGAGCAGTACTTC. It encodes CASSGTSGRYEQYF.

The genes are TRBV19 and TRBJ2-5; unclear D gene. Trimming left V 1 base short and J 1 base short, with 7 bases between. The CDR3 length is 14 residues. The germline V gene has CDR1 LNHDA and CDR2 SQIVND (reference sequence). The CDR3 sequence: CASSIADIQETQYF. CDR3 DNA sequence: TGTGCCAGTAGTATAGCCGACATCCAAGAGACCCAGTACTTC.

The J gene is TRBJ1-3, the V gene TRBV27, with D hard to call. The CDR3 runs 14 residues. V was shortened by 3 bases and J by 9 bases, with 15 bases between the two germline ends. Germline V gene data show CDR1 as MNHEY and CDR2 as SMNVEV (reference sequence). The CDR3 DNA follows: TGTGCCAGCAGTTTCGTAGGGATAGTAGGCACCATATATTTT. Translation gives CASSFVGIVGTIYF.

V usage is TRBV27 and J usage is TRBJ2-2; D tentatively fits TRBD1 or TRBD2 (5 bases each). V was pared by 6 bases and J by 8 bases, with 16 bases between. The CDR3 length is 14 residues. Looked up from germline, CDR1 is MNHEY and CDR2 is SMNVEV (reference sequence). The CDR3 here is CASRPWGFSGELFF. The CDR3 DNA reads as TGTGCCAGCAGACCCTGGGGGTTTTCAGGGGAGCTGTTTTTT.

This rearrangement joins TRBV4-1 to TRBJ2-1; 11 positions agree with TRBD2. Germline CDR1 MGHRA, CDR2 YSYEKL. V lost 2 bases to trimming and J lost 0 bases; unmatched junction nucleotides: 15. The CDR3 spans 21 residues. For the CDR3, the DNA is TGCGCCAGCAGCCAACAGCCCCCGGGACTAGCGGCTTCGAGCTCCTACAATGAGCAGTTCTTC. It encodes CASSQQPPGLAASSSYNEQFF.

This rearrangement joins TRBV28 to TRBJ1-2; a possible D gene is TRBD1 (6 bases). Germline assignment: CDR1 MDHEN and CDR2 SYDVKM. V was shortened by 10 bases and J by 8 bases, with 23 bases between the two germline ends. The CDR3 covers 14 residues. As DNA, the CDR3 is TGTGCCACCACCCAAATCTATCGGGGGCGGGGCTACACCTTC. Translation gives CATTQIYRGRGYTF.

The chain carries TRBV9 and TRBJ1-3; the D is unclear. Trimming shortened V by 4 bases and J by 0 bases, and 11 bases separated the two germline ends. Germline V gene data show CDR1 as SGDLS and CDR2 as YYNGEE. CDR3 length equals 15 residues. DNA for the CDR3: TGTGCCAGCAGCCTCCAACTGGGCTCTGGAAACACCATATATTTT. Translating gives CASSLQLGSGNTIYF. The variable domain in full, completed from reference TRBV9 and TRBJ1-3, reads DSGVTQTPKHLITATGQRVTLRCSPRSGDLSVYWYQQSLDQGLQFLIQYYNGEERAKGNILERFSAQQFPDLHSELNLSSLELGDSALYFCASSLQLGSGNTIYFGEGSWLTVV.

This chain links TRBV28 with TRBJ1-5, with 7 bases identical to TRBD1. The CDR3 consists of 15 residues. The V gene's germline CDR1 is MDHEN and CDR2 SYDVKM. Trimming at V came to 3 bases and at J to 0 bases, leaving 2 bases not matched to a gene. CDR3 nucleotide sequence: TGTGCCAGCAGTTTGGGACAGTATAGCAATCAGCCCCAGCATTTT. Protein sequence: CASSLGQYSNQPQHF.

The rearrangement links TRBV27 to TRBJ1-2, with TRBD1 matching 9 bases. The CDR3 is 18 residues long. After removal of 0 bases from V and 4 bases from J, the junction contained 12 bases not matched to a gene. Germline values: CDR1 MNHEY, CDR2 SMNVEV (reference sequence). CDR3 coding DNA: TGTGCCAGCAGTTTATCGGGGACAGGGATGCCTTCCACCTATGGCTACACCTTC. As protein: CASSLSGTGMPSTYGYTF.

The chain combines TRBV7-9 with TRBJ2-7; TRBD2 matches at 10 bases. The CDR3 covers 15 residues. CDR1 is SEHNR, CDR2 FQNEAQ, per germline (reference sequence). V lost 6 bases, J lost 4 bases, and 9 bases stayed unmatched. Here the CDR3 DNA reads TGTGCCAGCAGTTCTCTAGCGGGAGTACCTTACGAGCAGTACTTC. Its translation is CASSSLAGVPYEQYF.

The chain joins TRBV18 to TRBJ2-5; 10 nucleotides align to TRBD1. The CDR3 length is 14 residues. The V gene end was trimmed by 2 bases and the J gene end by 10 bases; junction bases not matched to a gene: 7. CDR1 and CDR2 (germline): KGHSH, LQKENI. CDR3 sequence reads: CASSPGTGERDQYF. For the CDR3, the DNA is TGTGCCAGCTCACCAGGGACAGGGGAAAGGGACCAGTACTTC.

The chain joins TRBV2 to TRBJ2-3; D gene unclear. The CDR3 is 11 residues long. Per germline, CDR1 SNHLY and CDR2 FYNNEI. Trimming took off 7 bases at V and 2 bases at J, with 4 bases between the two ends. CDR3 sequence: CASTYTDTQYF. DNA for the CDR3: TGTGCCAGCACTTACACAGATACGCAGTATTTT.

This chain links TRBV5-1 with TRBJ2-7; D may be TRBD1 or TRBD2 (5 bases each). There are 16 residues in the CDR3. Trimming removed 0 bases at V and 6 bases at J, with 19 bases between. The germline gives CDR1 SGHRS, CDR2 YFSETQ. CDR3 sequence: CASSLAEGTAAREQYF. Written as DNA, the CDR3 is TGCGCCAGCAGCTTGGCAGAAGGGACGGCTGCCCGCGAGCAGTACTTC.

This clone was seen just once. The rearrangement uses TRBV5-5 and TRBJ1-1; D is possibly TRBD1 (6 bases). Trimming took 1 base from V and 1 from J, leaving 8 bases between them. CDR1 SGHKS and CDR2 YYEKEE come from the germline V gene (reference sequence). The CDR3 is 14 residues long. CDR3 sequence (DNA): TGTGCCAGCAGCTTGCAGGGGTCGAACACTGAAGCTTTCTTT. Protein: CASSLQGSNTEAFF.

This chain joins TRBV10-1 and TRBJ2-1; D call uncertain. The germline V and J ends were trimmed by 3 bases and 4 bases, with 4 bases remaining between them. This CDR3 region has 12 residues. CDR1 and CDR2 from the germline V gene are WNHNN and SYGVQD (reference sequence). The CDR3 nucleotides read TGCGCCAGCAGTGACCCTTACAATGAGCAGTTCTTC. This encodes CASSDPYNEQFF.

The chain employs TRBV6-5 and TRBJ2-7; tentative D call: TRBD2 (6 bases). Germline CDR1 is MNHEY and CDR2 is SVGAGI. The CDR3 covers 13 residues. Trimming stripped 2 bases from V and 5 bases from J, with 10 bases between. The CDR3 region is CASSYVGRDEQYF. The CDR3 coding sequence is TGTGCCAGCAGTTACGTCGGGAGAGACGAGCAGTACTTC.

This clone has only a few counts. The genes are TRBV2 and TRBJ2-2; maybe TRBD2 (7 bases). Germline CDR1 is SNHLY and CDR2 is FYNNEI. The CDR3 length is 15 residues. V lost 4 bases and J lost 6, with 15 bases in between. The CDR3 DNA reads TGTGCCAGCAGTGGTCCGGGGGGCGCCCCCGGGGAGCTGTTTTTT. Its protein is CASSGPGGAPGELFF. Full variable domain (remainder filled in from reference TRBV2 and TRBJ2-2): EPEVTQTPSHQVTQMGQEVILRCVPISNHLYFYWYRQILGQKVEFLVSFYNNEISEKSEIFDDQFSVERPDGSNFTLKIRSTKLEDSAMYFCASSGPGGAPGELFFGEGSRLTVL.